A selection of T cell receptor beta chains follows, all from one sample in a study of cytomegalovirus exposure and HLA in healthy donors. The repertoire was sequenced with immunoSEQ multiplex PCR; TCRdb's copy has only in-frame clones and lacks some. The table records approximately 97,000 clones, approximately 73% of them present only once. Material for sequencing was PBMCs. The receptors originated from a middle-aged man in good health and CMV-seronegative. The CDR3 runs from the conserved cysteine through the conserved F or W. D genes are given only for firm matches. Clone sizes are given selectively: once, few, many, or a class where the clone is expanded.

CDR3aa: CASSLAGEGETQYF
CDR3nt: TGTGCCAGCAGCTTGGCCGGGGAGGGAGAGACCCAGTACTTC
d_gene: TRBD2
v_gene: TRBV5-6
abundance: few
j_gene: TRBJ2-5

CDR3aa: CATLGGGPRPLHF
CDR3nt: TGCGCCACCCTGGGGGGGGGCCCACGGCCCCTCCACTTT
d_gene: -
v_gene: TRBV10-1
abundance: -
j_gene: TRBJ1-6

CDR3aa: CASRPRSGIGYGYTF
CDR3nt: TGTGCCAGCAGACCTCGGAGCGGTATCGGCTATGGCTACACCTTC
d_gene: -
v_gene: TRBV6-5
abundance: -
j_gene: TRBJ1-2

CDR3aa: CASSVAQDRFSGANVLTF
CDR3nt: TGTGCCAGCAGCGTAGCTCAGGACAGGTTCTCTGGGGCCAACGTCCTGACTTTC
d_gene: TRBD1
v_gene: TRBV9
abundance: -
j_gene: TRBJ2-6

CDR3aa: CASSQVQGYHRYF
CDR3nt: TGCGCCAGCAGCCAAGTACAGGGGTACCACAGGTATTTT
d_gene: TRBD1
v_gene: TRBV4-3
abundance: few
j_gene: TRBJ2-3

CDR3aa: CATSRRQGVGNTIYF
CDR3nt: TGTGCCACCAGCAGACGACAGGGTGTTGGAAACACCATATATTTT
d_gene: TRBD1
v_gene: TRBV15
abundance: few
j_gene: TRBJ1-3

CDR3aa: CASSARTSATLGETQYF
CDR3nt: TGTGCCAGCTCAGCTCGGACTAGCGCAACCCTAGGGGAGACCCAGTACTTC
d_gene: TRBD2
v_gene: TRBV18
abundance: -
j_gene: TRBJ2-5

CDR3aa: CASKVQGLNEKLFF
CDR3nt: TGTGCCAGCAAAGTCCAGGGCTTGAATGAAAAACTGTTTTTT
d_gene: -
v_gene: TRBV28
abundance: once
j_gene: TRBJ1-4

CDR3aa: CASSHRVRTEAFF
CDR3nt: TGTGCCAGCAGTCACAGGGTGAGGACTGAAGCTTTCTTT
d_gene: -
v_gene: TRBV6-5
abundance: few
j_gene: TRBJ1-1

CDR3aa: CASSLSLENPFF
CDR3nt: TGTGCCAGCAGCTTATCGCTGGAGAACCCTTTCTTC
d_gene: -
v_gene: TRBV7-9
abundance: -
j_gene: TRBJ2-1

CDR3aa: CASHQGRATDTQYF
CDR3nt: TGCGCCAGCCATCAGGGCAGGGCCACAGATACGCAGTATTTT
d_gene: -
v_gene: TRBV4-1
abundance: -
j_gene: TRBJ2-3

CDR3aa: CASSEDSLSYEQYF
CDR3nt: TGTGCCAGCAGTGAGGACAGTCTCTCCTACGAGCAGTACTTC
d_gene: -
v_gene: TRBV2
abundance: -
j_gene: TRBJ2-7

CDR3aa: CASSIGQGSNQPQHF
CDR3nt: TGCGCCAGCAGCATCGGACAGGGGAGCAATCAGCCCCAGCATTTT
d_gene: TRBD1
v_gene: TRBV5-1
abundance: -
j_gene: TRBJ1-5

CDR3aa: CATSSYNSPLHF
CDR3nt: TGTGCCACCTCCTCCTATAATTCACCCCTCCACTTT
d_gene: -
v_gene: TRBV13
abundance: -
j_gene: TRBJ1-6

CDR3aa: CASSLKTSGGHLPGELFF
CDR3nt: TGCGCCAGCAGCTTGAAGACTAGCGGGGGGCACCTCCCCGGGGAGCTGTTTTTT
d_gene: TRBD2
v_gene: TRBV5-1
abundance: -
j_gene: TRBJ2-2

CDR3aa: CATSRDVQGEQYF
CDR3nt: TGTGCCACCAGCAGAGATGTACAGGGCGAGCAGTACTTC
d_gene: -
v_gene: TRBV15
abundance: -
j_gene: TRBJ2-7

CDR3aa: CASSVVTSGGPDELFF
CDR3nt: TGTGCCAGCAGCGTAGTAACTAGCGGGGGCCCCGATGAGCTGTTTTTT
d_gene: TRBD2
v_gene: TRBV9
abundance: -
j_gene: TRBJ2-2

CDR3aa: CASSLDTDRVYGYTF
CDR3nt: TGCGCCAGCAGCTTGGATACCGACAGAGTCTATGGCTACACCTTC
d_gene: -
v_gene: TRBV5-1
abundance: -
j_gene: TRBJ1-2

CDR3aa: CASSFISAGGSDTQYF
CDR3nt: TGTGCCAGCAGCTTCATCTCCGCGGGGGGGTCGGATACGCAGTATTTT
d_gene: TRBD2
v_gene: TRBV5-6
abundance: -
j_gene: TRBJ2-3

CDR3aa: CASSLRGSGVAETQYF
CDR3nt: TGCGCCAGCAGCTTACGGGGAAGTGGTGTAGCGGAGACCCAGTACTTC
d_gene: -
v_gene: TRBV5-1
abundance: -
j_gene: TRBJ2-5

CDR3aa: CASSSTGLGTEAFF
CDR3nt: TGTGCCAGCAGCTCGACAGGGCTTGGCACTGAAGCTTTCTTT
d_gene: TRBD1
v_gene: TRBV7-9
abundance: few
j_gene: TRBJ1-1

CDR3aa: CATSRGGSDGYTF
CDR3nt: TGTGCCACCAGCAGAGGGGGCTCCGATGGCTACACCTTC
d_gene: -
v_gene: TRBV15
abundance: -
j_gene: TRBJ1-2

CDR3aa: CASSLKFGTGFTDTQYF
CDR3nt: TGTGCCAGCAGTTTAAAGTTTGGGACAGGGTTTACAGATACGCAGTATTTT
d_gene: TRBD1
v_gene: TRBV28
abundance: -
j_gene: TRBJ2-3

CDR3aa: CASSVGTGLREKLFF
CDR3nt: TGTGCCAGCAGCGTGGGGACAGGGTTACGCGAAAAACTGTTTTTT
d_gene: TRBD1
v_gene: TRBV9
abundance: few
j_gene: TRBJ1-4

CDR3aa: CAWGQTSGTDTQYF
CDR3nt: TGTGCCTGGGGACAGACTAGCGGCACAGATACGCAGTATTTT
d_gene: TRBD2
v_gene: TRBV30
abundance: -
j_gene: TRBJ2-3

CDR3aa: CASSARALAFHTEAFF
CDR3nt: TGTGCCAGTAGTGCCAGGGCGCTCGCCTTTCACACTGAAGCTTTCTTT
d_gene: -
v_gene: TRBV19
abundance: -
j_gene: TRBJ1-1

CDR3aa: CASSYSGQGRGGGLFF
CDR3nt: TGTGCCAGCAGTTACTCTGGACAGGGCCGCGGAGGTGGACTGTTTTTT
d_gene: TRBD1
v_gene: TRBV6-5
abundance: -
j_gene: TRBJ1-4

CDR3aa: CASSWREADEQYF
CDR3nt: TGTGCCAGCTCCTGGAGGGAAGCGGACGAGCAGTACTTC
d_gene: -
v_gene: TRBV2
abundance: -
j_gene: TRBJ2-7

CDR3aa: CASSLDREGRTEAFF
CDR3nt: TGTGCCAGCAGTTTGGACAGGGAGGGTCGCACTGAAGCTTTCTTT
d_gene: TRBD1
v_gene: TRBV6-1
abundance: -
j_gene: TRBJ1-1

CDR3aa: CASVRRENTEAFF
CDR3nt: TGTGCCAGCGTCCGGCGGGAGAACACTGAAGCTTTCTTT
d_gene: -
v_gene: TRBV5-6
abundance: few
j_gene: TRBJ1-1

CDR3aa: CASSLGGTYYEQYF
CDR3nt: TGTGCCAGCAGCTTGGGGGGGACTTACTACGAGCAGTACTTC
d_gene: TRBD2
v_gene: TRBV13
abundance: -
j_gene: TRBJ2-7

CDR3aa: CSAVPSGGTQFF
CDR3nt: TGCAGCGCCGTCCCTAGCGGGGGGACCCAGTTCTTC
d_gene: TRBD2
v_gene: TRBV29-1
abundance: -
j_gene: TRBJ2-1

CDR3aa: CASSLTRGNEQFF
CDR3nt: TGTGCCAGCAGCTTAACCAGGGGAAATGAGCAGTTCTTC
d_gene: -
v_gene: TRBV7-3
abundance: -
j_gene: TRBJ2-1

CDR3aa: CASRGTPRGNSPLHF
CDR3nt: TGTGCCAGCCGTGGGACGCCTAGGGGGAATTCACCCCTCCACTTT
d_gene: -
v_gene: TRBV7-9
abundance: few
j_gene: TRBJ1-6

CDR3aa: CASSPRQGVDNEKLFF
CDR3nt: TGTGCCAGTAGTCCCAGACAGGGGGTGGATAATGAAAAACTGTTTTTT
d_gene: TRBD1
v_gene: TRBV19
abundance: -
j_gene: TRBJ1-4

CDR3aa: CASSPDQAGGGQPQHF
CDR3nt: TGTGCCAGCTCACCAGATCAGGCAGGGGGCGGCCAGCCCCAGCATTTT
d_gene: TRBD1
v_gene: TRBV18
abundance: once
j_gene: TRBJ1-5

CDR3aa: CASSFGLAAETQYF
CDR3nt: TGTGCCAGCAGCTTTGGTCTAGCCGCCGAGACCCAGTACTTC
d_gene: -
v_gene: TRBV5-6
abundance: once
j_gene: TRBJ2-5

CDR3aa: CASSYSGQYNEQFF
CDR3nt: TGTGCCAGCAGTTACTCGGGACAGTACAATGAGCAGTTCTTC
d_gene: TRBD1
v_gene: TRBV6-5
abundance: -
j_gene: TRBJ2-1

CDR3aa: CASSLGTGDTQYF
CDR3nt: TGTGCCAGCAGCTTAGGGACAGGAGATACGCAGTATTTT
d_gene: TRBD1
v_gene: TRBV5-4
abundance: -
j_gene: TRBJ2-3

CDR3aa: CASSNRVAGANVLTF
CDR3nt: TGTGCCAGCAGCAACAGGGTAGCTGGGGCCAACGTCCTGACTTTC
d_gene: -
v_gene: TRBV7-9
abundance: -
j_gene: TRBJ2-6

CDR3aa: CASSERVAGVNQPQHF
CDR3nt: TGTGCCAGCAGTGAACGGGTGGCAGGGGTAAATCAGCCCCAGCATTTT
d_gene: -
v_gene: TRBV6-1
abundance: -
j_gene: TRBJ1-5

CDR3aa: CASSQGYEQYF
CDR3nt: TGTGCCAGCAGTCAGGGTTACGAGCAGTACTTC
d_gene: -
v_gene: TRBV25-1
abundance: -
j_gene: TRBJ2-7

CDR3aa: CASSQTGEANTIYF
CDR3nt: TGTGCCAGCAGCCAAACAGGGGAGGCAAACACCATATATTTT
d_gene: TRBD1
v_gene: TRBV28
abundance: few
j_gene: TRBJ1-3

CDR3aa: CASSPKVLAGTDTQYF
CDR3nt: TGTGCCAGCAGCCCAAAGGTTCTAGCGGGCACAGATACGCAGTATTTT
d_gene: TRBD2
v_gene: TRBV9
abundance: -
j_gene: TRBJ2-3

CDR3aa: CASRITGGSDTEAFF
CDR3nt: TGTGCCAGCAGAATAACAGGGGGCTCGGACACTGAAGCTTTCTTT
d_gene: TRBD1
v_gene: TRBV6-5
abundance: -
j_gene: TRBJ1-1

CDR3aa: CASSGKGSDQPQHF
CDR3nt: TGTGCCAGCAGTGGAAAGGGGTCAGATCAGCCCCAGCATTTT
d_gene: -
v_gene: TRBV25-1
abundance: -
j_gene: TRBJ1-5

CDR3aa: CASSYRAGWGDTQYF
CDR3nt: TGTGCCAGCAGTTACAGGGCAGGGTGGGGAGATACGCAGTATTTT
d_gene: -
v_gene: TRBV6-5
abundance: -
j_gene: TRBJ2-3

CDR3aa: CASSVREKLFF
CDR3nt: TGTGCCAGCAGCGTCCGGGAAAAACTGTTTTTT
d_gene: -
v_gene: TRBV9
abundance: -
j_gene: TRBJ1-4

CDR3aa: CASSTDRNTEAFF
CDR3nt: TGTGCCAGCAGCACGGACAGGAACACTGAAGCTTTCTTT
d_gene: -
v_gene: TRBV7-2
abundance: -
j_gene: TRBJ1-1

CDR3aa: CASTPSGGRPYEQYF
CDR3nt: TGTGCCAGCACCCCTAGCGGGGGGAGACCCTACGAGCAGTACTTC
d_gene: TRBD2
v_gene: TRBV27
abundance: -
j_gene: TRBJ2-7

CDR3aa: CATSSGGEYGYTF
CDR3nt: TGTGCCACCAGCTCAGGGGGCGAGTATGGCTACACCTTC
d_gene: TRBD1
v_gene: TRBV19
abundance: -
j_gene: TRBJ1-2

CDR3aa: CASSESAGANEQFF
CDR3nt: TGTGCCAGCAGTGAATCCGCGGGGGCGAATGAGCAGTTCTTC
d_gene: -
v_gene: TRBV6-1
abundance: few
j_gene: TRBJ2-1

CDR3aa: CASSLASSYEQYF
CDR3nt: TGTGCCAGCAGCTTAGCGAGCTCCTACGAGCAGTACTTC
d_gene: -
v_gene: TRBV5-6
abundance: -
j_gene: TRBJ2-7

CDR3aa: CASSPLSQGTDTQYF
CDR3nt: TGCGCCAGCAGCCCCTTATCCCAGGGAACAGATACGCAGTATTTT
d_gene: -
v_gene: TRBV4-1
abundance: -
j_gene: TRBJ2-3

CDR3aa: CASSVLQAYEQYF
CDR3nt: TGTGCCAGCAGTGTCCTACAGGCCTACGAGCAGTACTTC
d_gene: -
v_gene: TRBV2
abundance: few
j_gene: TRBJ2-7